The following is a T cell receptor (beta chain) sequence with its context. This specimen belongs to a study of blood T cell repertoires in COVID-19. Study-wide context: The samples span acute and convalescent COVID-19 from the United States, Italy and Spain. T cells, B-cell-depleted T cells, or PBMCs supplied cDNA or gDNA.

This table comes from immunoSEQ multiplex PCR, and its TCRdb copy is limited to in-frame clones, with some not included. The sample has around 400,000 clones, roughly nine tenths seen once. Cohort placement rested on clinical history that participants reported themselves. Exposed enrollees encountered a COVID-19 case at some point within 2 weeks before study entry. The CDR3 contains 13 residues. Germline CDR1 SQVTM, CDR2 ANQGSEA. V shed 0 bases and J shed 7 bases, with 12 bases lying between them. The origin of this receptor is a woman aged 40-49 years who had been exposed to COVID-19. The specimen was PBMCs or T cells enriched from blood (not recorded which). The rearrangement uses TRBV29-1 and TRBJ1-2, with a weak D call TRBD1 (6 bases). The CDR3 DNA is TGCAGCGTTGAAGATATAGGGGGTACTGGCTACACCTTC. Amino acid sequence: CSVEDIGGTGYTF.